This is a list of T cell receptor beta chains from one sample in a study of OX40 agonist ivuxolimab in advanced cancers. Some clones are missing from TCRdb's copy, which holds only in-frame ones; the method was immunoSEQ multiplex PCR. The sample yields tens of thousands of clones, 80% to 95% seen once. The sequences come from CD4+ or CD8+ T cells sorted from blood, collected in a trial of the OX40 agonist ivuxolimab. The receptors originated from an adult with an advanced solid tumor such as melanoma, head and neck, liver or kidney cancer. CDR3s include the opening cysteine and the closing phenylalanine or tryptophan. The D gene is left open where the match is weak. Some rows mark clone size as missing; the rest say once, few, many or name a class of expanded clone.

.	TRBV7-6	TRBJ1-1	.	TGTGCCAGCAGCCCACGGACAGAATTGAACACTGAAGCTTTCTTT	CASSPRTELNTEAFF
.	TRBV10-2	TRBJ2-5	TRBD1	TGCGCCAGCAGGGTGACAGGGGATAGCGAGACCCAGTACTTC	CASRVTGDSETQYF
.	TRBV7-2	TRBJ2-7	.	TGTGCCAGCAGCTTGGGAATTGTCAGCACTATTGAGCAGTACTTC	CASSLGIVSTIEQYF
.	TRBV18	TRBJ2-3	TRBD2	TGTGCCAGCTCACCACGGTCTAGCGGGAGTCAAGCTACGCAGTATTTT	CASSPRSSGSQATQYF
.	TRBV6-1	TRBJ2-7	TRBD1	TGTGCCAGCAGATCCGGGACAGGGGTCTTCTACGAGCAGTACTTC	CASRSGTGVFYEQYF
.	TRBV5-1	TRBJ2-2	TRBD1	TGCGCCAGCAGCCTGGGACAGGAGAGAGCCGGGGAGCTGTTTTTT	CASSLGQERAGELFF
.	TRBV7-9	TRBJ1-4	.	TGTGCCAGCAGCCGCCCGACAGATGGCGGTGAAAAACTGTTTTTT	CASSRPTDGGEKLFF
.	TRBV11-1	TRBJ2-2	TRBD2	TGTGCCAGCAGCAGTATAGCGGGAGGGCCCCCCGGGGAGCTGTTTTTT	CASSSIAGGPPGELFF
.	TRBV19	TRBJ1-2	.	TGTGCCAGTAACCCCCGGGATGGAGGCTACACCTTC	CASNPRDGGYTF
.	TRBV6-1	TRBJ1-6	.	TGTGCCAGCAGTGACATGGATAATTCACCCCTCCACTTT	CASSDMDNSPLHF
.	TRBV4-3	TRBJ2-7	.	TGCGCCAGCAGCCAAGGGGCCTTCCTAGCGCAAGTGGGCGAGCAGTACTTC	CASSQGAFLAQVGEQYF
.	TRBV27	TRBJ2-3	.	TGTGCCAGCACCCCAAGTACAGATACGCAGTATTTT	CASTPSTDTQYF
.	TRBV29-1	TRBJ1-2	.	TGCAGCGTTGGGCAAAATGGCTACACCTTC	CSVGQNGYTF
.	TRBV4-2	TRBJ2-7	TRBD2	TGTGCCAGCAGCCAGGTGGGGGGAGGGCGCAACGAGCAGTACTTC	CASSQVGGGRNEQYF
.	TRBV7-2	TRBJ1-4	.	TGTGCCAGCAGCGTACCGGGACCGGCGGGTGAAAAACTGTTTTTT	CASSVPGPAGEKLFF
.	TRBV6-1	TRBJ1-1	.	TGTGCCAGCAGTGAACACACAGGGTTTCCCACCGAAGCTTTCTTT	CASSEHTGFPTEAFF
.	TRBV27	TRBJ2-7	.	TGTGCCAGCAGTCGACAGGTCTACGAGCAGTACTTC	CASSRQVYEQYF
.	TRBV7-3	TRBJ2-1	TRBD2	TGTGCCAGCAGCTTAGGGACTAGCGGGAGTAATGAGCAGTTCTTC	CASSLGTSGSNEQFF
.	TRBV28	TRBJ2-4	TRBD2	TGTGCCAGCAGTTTAAAGTGGGTTAGGACTAGCGGGATGTCCAAAAACATTCAGTACTTC	CASSLKWVRTSGMSKNIQYF
.	TRBV27	TRBJ2-7	.	TGTGCCAGCAGTCTACAACCCGGCAGGGCCAGCTCCTACGAGCAGTACTTC	CASSLQPGRASSYEQYF
once	TRBV30	TRBJ1-1	.	TGTGCCTTTAAGCGTGGACAATGGAACACTGAAGCTTTCTTT	CAFKRGQWNTEAFF
.	TRBV7-2	TRBJ2-1	TRBD2	TGTGCCAGCAGCTTAGAAGGGACTAGCGGAATCAATGAGCAGTTCTTC	CASSLEGTSGINEQFF
.	TRBV5-6	TRBJ1-1	.	TGTGCCAGCAGCGATGGGGGCGGCAGGAACACTGAAGCTTTCTTT	CASSDGGGRNTEAFF
.	TRBV15	TRBJ2-6	.	TGTGCCACCAGCAGAGTGGGGGGGCGGCACTCTGGGGCCAACGTCCTGACTTTC	CATSRVGGRHSGANVLTF
.	TRBV7-2	TRBJ2-3	TRBD1	TGTGCCAGCAGCTCACGACAGGGAGATATGGTACATACGCAGTATTTT	CASSSRQGDMVHTQYF
.	TRBV23-1	TRBJ2-3	.	TGCGCCGTAGGCACAGATACGCAGTATTTT	CAVGTDTQYF
.	TRBV30	TRBJ1-3	.	TGTGCCTGGAGTCATGAAGGCCACCTCTCTGGAAACACCATATATTTT	CAWSHEGHLSGNTIYF
.	TRBV13	TRBJ2-7	TRBD2	TGTGCCAGCAGCGCCGGACTAGCCGGCTACGAGCAGTACTTC	CASSAGLAGYEQYF
.	TRBV7-8	TRBJ2-7	.	TGTGCCAGCACCCGGGACACCCTTAGAGGGAAGCAGTACTTC	CASTRDTLRGKQYF
.	TRBV6-5	TRBJ2-3	TRBD2	TGTGCCAGCTCTCGCTCGAGGGGACTAGCGAATACGCAGTATTTT	CASSRSRGLANTQYF
.	TRBV7-8	TRBJ2-7	.	TGTGCCAGCAGCTTAGTCGGGGACCACTCCTACGAGCAGTACTTC	CASSLVGDHSYEQYF
.	TRBV6-1	TRBJ2-7	.	TGTGCCAGCAGGGACACTAAGTACTTC	CASRDTKYF
.	TRBV7-2	TRBJ2-2	.	TGTGCCAGCAGCTACGGGGTAGCGGTAAACACCGGGGAGCTGTTTTTT	CASSYGVAVNTGELFF
.	TRBV10-1	TRBJ2-1	.	TGCGCCAGCAGTGTGGGGAGCTCCTACAATGAGCAGTTCTTC	CASSVGSSYNEQFF
.	TRBV4-2	TRBJ1-5	.	TGTGCCAGCAGCAAAGACGGGATTCAGCCCCAGCATTTT	CASSKDGIQPQHF
.	TRBV6-6	TRBJ1-3	TRBD1	TGTGCCAGCAGAGGACAGGGGGCATCTGGAAACACCATATATTTT	CASRGQGASGNTIYF
.	TRBV30	TRBJ2-1	.	TGTGCCTGCGGGAGTCGAGATGAGCAGTTCTTC	CACGSRDEQFF
.	TRBV4-3	TRBJ1-5	TRBD1	TGCGCCAGCAGCCAAGACCGACAGGGGAATCAGCCCCAGCATTTT	CASSQDRQGNQPQHF
.	TRBV11-2	TRBJ2-2	TRBD1	TGTGCCAGCAGCCTCGGGACAGGGGGCCCCGGGGAGCTGTTTTTT	CASSLGTGGPGELFF